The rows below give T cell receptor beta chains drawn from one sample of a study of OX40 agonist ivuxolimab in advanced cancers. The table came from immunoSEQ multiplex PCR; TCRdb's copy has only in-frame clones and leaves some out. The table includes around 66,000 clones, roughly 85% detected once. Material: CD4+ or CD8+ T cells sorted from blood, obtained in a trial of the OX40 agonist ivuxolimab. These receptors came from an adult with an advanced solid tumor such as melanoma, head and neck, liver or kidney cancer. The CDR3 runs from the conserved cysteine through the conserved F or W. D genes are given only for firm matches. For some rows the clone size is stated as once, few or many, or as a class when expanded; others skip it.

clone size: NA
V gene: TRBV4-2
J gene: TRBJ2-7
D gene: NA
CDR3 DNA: TGTGCCAGCAGCCAGGTAGGGGACGGGTACGAGCAGTACTTC
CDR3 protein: CASSQVGDGYEQYF

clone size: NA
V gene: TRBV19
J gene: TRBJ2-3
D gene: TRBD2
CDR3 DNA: TGTGCCACCCGGGGGGGTGGCGATACGCAGTATTTT
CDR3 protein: CATRGGGDTQYF

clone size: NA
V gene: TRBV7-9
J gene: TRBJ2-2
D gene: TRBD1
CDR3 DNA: TGTGCCAGCAGCATGATTACAGGGGGCGGCCCCGGGGAGCTGTTTTTT
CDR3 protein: CASSMITGGGPGELFF

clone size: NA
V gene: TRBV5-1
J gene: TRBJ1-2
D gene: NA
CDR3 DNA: TGCGCCAGCAGCTCAGAAGGACAGTATGGCTACACCTTC
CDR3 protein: CASSSEGQYGYTF

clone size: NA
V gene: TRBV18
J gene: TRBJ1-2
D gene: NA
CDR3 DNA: TGTGCCAGCTCACCGCCGGGGAAGGGTCCTGGCTATGGCTACACCTTC
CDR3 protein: CASSPPGKGPGYGYTF

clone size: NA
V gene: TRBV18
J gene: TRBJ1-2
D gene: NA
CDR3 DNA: TGTGCCAGCTCACCTAACGGGGGCGCGGGCTACACCTTC
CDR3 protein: CASSPNGGAGYTF

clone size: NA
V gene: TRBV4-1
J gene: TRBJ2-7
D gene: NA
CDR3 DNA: TGCGCCAGCAGCCAAGATTCCCAAAGGGGCCAAACCTACGAGCAGTACTTC
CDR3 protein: CASSQDSQRGQTYEQYF

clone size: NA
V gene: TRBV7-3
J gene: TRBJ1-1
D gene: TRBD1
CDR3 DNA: TGTGCCAGCAGCGTGACAGGGGGGAGCGCTGAAGCTTTCTTT
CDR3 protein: CASSVTGGSAEAFF

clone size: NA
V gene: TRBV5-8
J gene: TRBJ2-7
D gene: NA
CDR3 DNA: TGTGCCAGCAGCTTCGTTGGGGTCCCCTACGAGCAGTACTTC
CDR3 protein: CASSFVGVPYEQYF

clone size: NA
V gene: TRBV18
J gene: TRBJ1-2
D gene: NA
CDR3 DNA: TGTGCCAGCTCACCAACCCCTAACTATGGCTACACCTTC
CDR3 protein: CASSPTPNYGYTF

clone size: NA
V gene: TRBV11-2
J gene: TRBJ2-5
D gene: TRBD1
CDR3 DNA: TGTGCCAGCAGCTTGGTGGAGGACAGGGGAGAGACCCAGTACTTC
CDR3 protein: CASSLVEDRGETQYF

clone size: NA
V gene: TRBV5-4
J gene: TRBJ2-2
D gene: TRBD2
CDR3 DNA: TGTGCCAGCAGCTTGGGAGGGAGGGACACCGGGGAGCTGTTTTTT
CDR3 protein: CASSLGGRDTGELFF

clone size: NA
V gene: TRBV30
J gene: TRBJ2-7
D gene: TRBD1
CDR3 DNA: TGTGCCTGGAGTGTCCGCCGGGACAGGGGTTACGAGCAGTACTTC
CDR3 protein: CAWSVRRDRGYEQYF

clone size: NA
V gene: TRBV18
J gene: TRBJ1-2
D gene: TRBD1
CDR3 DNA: TGTGCCAGCTCACCACTGGACAGGGCGACCTATGGCTACACCTTC
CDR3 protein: CASSPLDRATYGYTF

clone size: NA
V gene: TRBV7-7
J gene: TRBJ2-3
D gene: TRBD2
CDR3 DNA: TGTGCCAGCAGCTCTGGTCCTAGCGGGAGGGTTCCAGATACGCAGTATTTT
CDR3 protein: CASSSGPSGRVPDTQYF

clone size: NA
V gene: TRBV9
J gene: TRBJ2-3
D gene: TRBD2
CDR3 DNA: TGTGCCAGCAGCGGGCTAGCGGGGCCCACAGATACGCAGTATTTT
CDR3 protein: CASSGLAGPTDTQYF

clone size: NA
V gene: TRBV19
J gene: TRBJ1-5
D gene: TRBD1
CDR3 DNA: TGTGCCAGTAGTATACAGGGGGGAAGGCAGCCCCAGCATTTT
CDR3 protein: CASSIQGGRQPQHF

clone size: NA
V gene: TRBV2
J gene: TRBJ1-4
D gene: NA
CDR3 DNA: TGTGCCAGCAGTGAGAGGCGAACTAATGAAAAACTGTTTTTT
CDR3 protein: CASSERRTNEKLFF

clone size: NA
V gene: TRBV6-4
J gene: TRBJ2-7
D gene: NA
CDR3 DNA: TGTGCCAGCAGCCCGGGGCCCGCCTACGAGCAGTACTTC
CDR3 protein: CASSPGPAYEQYF

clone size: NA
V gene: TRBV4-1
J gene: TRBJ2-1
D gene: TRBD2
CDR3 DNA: TGCGCCAGCAGCCCGGGACTATCCTCCTACAATGAGCAGTTCTTC
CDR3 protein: CASSPGLSSYNEQFF

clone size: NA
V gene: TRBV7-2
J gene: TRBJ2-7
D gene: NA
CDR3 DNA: TGTGCCAGCAGAAGGGACATAAGCTCCTACGAGCAGTACTTC
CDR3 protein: CASRRDISSYEQYF

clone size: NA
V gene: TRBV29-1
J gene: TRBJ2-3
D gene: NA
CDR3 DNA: TGCAGCTTCTCACGAGGGAGCACAGATACGCAGTATTTT
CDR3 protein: CSFSRGSTDTQYF

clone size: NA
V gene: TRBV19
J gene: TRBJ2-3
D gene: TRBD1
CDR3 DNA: TGTGCCAGTCGCGGTACAGGGGGCGGGACAGATACGCAGTATTTT
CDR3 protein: CASRGTGGGTDTQYF

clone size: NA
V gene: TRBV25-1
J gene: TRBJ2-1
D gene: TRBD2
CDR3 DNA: TGTGCCAGCAGTCTCGGGACTAGCAGTTACAATGAGCAGTTCTTC
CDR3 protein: CASSLGTSSYNEQFF

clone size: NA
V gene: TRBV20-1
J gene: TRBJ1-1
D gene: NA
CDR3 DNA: TGCAGGATCCCTCTGAACACTGAAGCTTTCTTT
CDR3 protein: CRIPLNTEAFF

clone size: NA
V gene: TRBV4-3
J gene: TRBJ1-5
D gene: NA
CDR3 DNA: TGCGCCAGCAGTTACGGACGCGATCAGCCCCAGCATTTT
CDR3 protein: CASSYGRDQPQHF

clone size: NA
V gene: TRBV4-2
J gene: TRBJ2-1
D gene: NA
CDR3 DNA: TGTGCCAGCAGCCATGTCCGGGGCGGACCCCACGTAACGTTACAGTTCTTC
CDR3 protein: CASSHVRGGPHVTLQFF

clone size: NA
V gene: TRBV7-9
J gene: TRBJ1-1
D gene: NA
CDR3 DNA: TGTGCCAGCGGGCCGACCCGAAAACCTGAAGCTTTCTTT
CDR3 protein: CASGPTRKPEAFF

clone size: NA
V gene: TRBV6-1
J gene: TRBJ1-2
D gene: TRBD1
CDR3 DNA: TGTGCCAGCAGGGGGACAGGGGCGGGCTATGGCTACACCTTC
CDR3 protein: CASRGTGAGYGYTF

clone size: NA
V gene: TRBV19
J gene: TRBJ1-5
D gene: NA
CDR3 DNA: TGTGCCAGTAGCCCCGGACACAACAACTTTAGGTATAGCAATCAGCCCCAGCATTTT
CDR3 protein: CASSPGHNNFRYSNQPQHF

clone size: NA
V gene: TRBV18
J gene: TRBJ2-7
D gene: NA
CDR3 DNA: TGTGCCAGCTCATGGAGGCAAGATTACGAGCAGTACTTC
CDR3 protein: CASSWRQDYEQYF

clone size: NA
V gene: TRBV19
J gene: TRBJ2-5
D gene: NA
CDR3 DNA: TGTGCCAGTAGTACGCGGGCATCTCACCAAGAGACCCAGTACTTC
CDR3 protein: CASSTRASHQETQYF

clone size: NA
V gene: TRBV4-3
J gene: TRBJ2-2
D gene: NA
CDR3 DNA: TGCGCCAGCAGCCAGAGGGGGGGAAACACCGGGGAGCTGTTTTTT
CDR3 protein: CASSQRGGNTGELFF

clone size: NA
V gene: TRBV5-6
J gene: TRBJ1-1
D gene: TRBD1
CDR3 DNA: TGTGCCAGCAGCGGGGACACAGGGGCTGCGAACACTGAAGCTTTCTTT
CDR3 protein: CASSGDTGAANTEAFF

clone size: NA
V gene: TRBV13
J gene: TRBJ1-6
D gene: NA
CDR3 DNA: TGTGCCAGCAGCTACGGACGGAATTCACCCCTCCACTTT
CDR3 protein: CASSYGRNSPLHF

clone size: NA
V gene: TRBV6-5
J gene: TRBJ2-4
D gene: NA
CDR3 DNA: TGTGCCAGCAGTCCTTCTTCAGCCAAAAACATTCAGTACTTC
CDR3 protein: CASSPSSAKNIQYF

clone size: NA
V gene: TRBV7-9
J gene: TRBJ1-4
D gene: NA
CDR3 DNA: TGTGCCAGCAGCTTAGTTTATGAAAAACTGTTTTTT
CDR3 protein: CASSLVYEKLFF

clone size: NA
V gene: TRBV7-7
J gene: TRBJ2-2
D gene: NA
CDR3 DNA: TGTGCCAGCAGCTTAGTATTGAGATCGTCCGGGGAGCTGTTTTTT
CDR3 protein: CASSLVLRSSGELFF

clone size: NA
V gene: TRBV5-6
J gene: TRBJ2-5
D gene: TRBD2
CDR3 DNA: TGTGCCAGCAGCTTGGCCCGGGGGGAAGTAGCGGGAGGGCCAGCGGCCCAGTACTTC
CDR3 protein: CASSLARGEVAGGPAAQYF

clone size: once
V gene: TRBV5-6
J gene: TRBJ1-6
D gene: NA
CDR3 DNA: TGTGCCAGCAGCTTGAGCGGGGGCAATTCACCCCTCCACTTT
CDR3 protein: CASSLSGGNSPLHF

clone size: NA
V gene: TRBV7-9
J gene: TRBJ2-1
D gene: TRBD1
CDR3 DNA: TGTGCCAGCAGCTCCGACAGGGGGCGAGAGTTCTTC
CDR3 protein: CASSSDRGREFF

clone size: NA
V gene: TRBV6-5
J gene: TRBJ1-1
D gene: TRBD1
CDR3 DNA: TGTGCCAGCAGTTCGACAGGGGGCAAAATGAGTGCTTTCTTT
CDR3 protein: CASSSTGGKMSAFF

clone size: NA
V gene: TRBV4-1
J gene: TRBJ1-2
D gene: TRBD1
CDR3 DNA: TGCGCCAGCAGCCAATTGACAGGGGGAAGCTATGGCTACACCTTC
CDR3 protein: CASSQLTGGSYGYTF

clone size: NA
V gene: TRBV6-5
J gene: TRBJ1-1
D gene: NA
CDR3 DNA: TGTGCCAGCAGGCGGACACTGAACACTGAAGCTTTCTTT
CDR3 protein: CASRRTLNTEAFF

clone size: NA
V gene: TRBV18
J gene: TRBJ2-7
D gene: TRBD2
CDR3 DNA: TGTGCCAGCTCACCAACAGCGGGAGTAGGCTACGAGCAGTACTTC
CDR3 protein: CASSPTAGVGYEQYF

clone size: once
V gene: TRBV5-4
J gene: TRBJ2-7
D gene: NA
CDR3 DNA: TGTGCCAGCAGCTTGGACAGGGTTGGCGAGCAGTACTTC
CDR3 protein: CASSLDRVGEQYF

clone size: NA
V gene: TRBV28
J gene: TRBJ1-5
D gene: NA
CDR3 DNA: TGTGCCAGCAGTTTAACGTATAGCAATCAGCCCCAGCATTTT
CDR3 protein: CASSLTYSNQPQHF

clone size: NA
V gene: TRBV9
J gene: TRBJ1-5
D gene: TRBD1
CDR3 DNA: TGTGCCAGCAGCGTTGCAGACAGGGGCCAGCCCCAGCATTTT
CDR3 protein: CASSVADRGQPQHF

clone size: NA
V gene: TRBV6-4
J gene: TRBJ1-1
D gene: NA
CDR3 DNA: TGTGCCAGCAAGGGCGGAAACACTGAAGCTTTCTTT
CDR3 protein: CASKGGNTEAFF

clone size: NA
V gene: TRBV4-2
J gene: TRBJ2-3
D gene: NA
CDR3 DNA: TGTGCCAGCAGCCCCGAGGGGGGAGGCACAGATACGCAGTATTTT
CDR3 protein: CASSPEGGGTDTQYF

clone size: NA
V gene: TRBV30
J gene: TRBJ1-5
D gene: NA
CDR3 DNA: TGTGCCTGGAGTGTCGGGCAGCCCCAGCATTTT
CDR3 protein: CAWSVGQPQHF

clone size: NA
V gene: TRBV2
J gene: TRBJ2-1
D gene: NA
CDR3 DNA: TGTGCCAGCAGTTCGCGACCCGGCAATGAGCAGTTCTTC
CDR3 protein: CASSSRPGNEQFF

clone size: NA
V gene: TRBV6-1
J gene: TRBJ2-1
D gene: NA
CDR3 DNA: TGTGCCAGCCGGACGGGATCTCAATACAATGAGCAGTTCTTC
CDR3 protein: CASRTGSQYNEQFF

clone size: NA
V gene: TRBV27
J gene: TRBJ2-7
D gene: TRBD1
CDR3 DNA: TGTGCCAGCAGTTTTATCGGACCGGGACAGGGCTACGAGCAGTACTTC
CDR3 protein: CASSFIGPGQGYEQYF

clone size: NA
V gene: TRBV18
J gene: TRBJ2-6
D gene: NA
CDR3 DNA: TGTGCCAGCTCACCTTCCGGGGCCAACGTCCTGACTTTC
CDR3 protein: CASSPSGANVLTF